Only one count was recorded for the clone carrying this T cell receptor (beta chain). The sample comes from a study of control samples from healthy donors and cancer patients. Repertoires were generated with immunoSEQ multiplex PCR, while TCRdb's copy carries only in-frame clones and drops some. Of about 85,000 clones in the sample, approximately 88% were seen once. Trimming removed 3 bases at V and 1 base at J, with 6 bases between. Germline CDR1 reads LGHDT; CDR2 reads YNNKEL (reference sequence). CDR3 size: 13 residues. This TCR derives from a woman aged 60-75 years in good health. What was sequenced was blood. The chain employs TRBV3-1 (or the pseudogene TRBV3-2) and TRBJ1-2; D remains unclear. This chain's CDR3 is CASSQTDNYGYTF. CDR3 nucleotides: TGTGCCAGCAGCCAGACGGATAACTATGGCTACACCTTC.